These 19 T cell receptor beta chains originate from one sample sequenced in a study of T-cell reconstitution after alpha-beta-depleted transplantation in children. Unique molecular identifiers were incorporated into the prepared TCRbeta library. TCRdb ran MiXCR on the PCR reads and lists one entry per CDR3 protein. Among more than 200,000 distinct CDR3 sequences listed, around 9.7% were seen once. The starting material was PBMCs from the stem cell graft donor, obtained from the stem cell graft. These receptors originate from a human donor who donated a stem cell graft to a child with SCID.

The V gene is TRBV7-2, the J gene TRBJ2-3; D not resolved. The V gene's germline CDR1 is SGHTA and CDR2 FQGNSA. V was trimmed by 1 base and J by 3 bases, leaving 8 bases between them. There are 14 residues in the CDR3. The CDR3 region has the DNA TGTGCCAGCAGCTTAGTGGCCCGGACAGATACGCAGTATTTT. As protein: CASSLVARTDTQYF.

This clonotype was counted ten times or more. V usage is TRBV4-2 and J usage is TRBJ2-3, with D unresolved. With 0 bases removed from V and 3 bases from J, the gap between germline ends came to 10 bases. Germline loops: CDR1 LGHNA, CDR2 YNFKEQ. CDR3 length equals 15 residues. DNA of the CDR3: TGTGCCAGCAGCCAAGAGGCGTTCGCGACAGATACGCAGTATTTT. Protein product: CASSQEAFATDTQYF.

This clonotype was counted many times. This chain uses TRBV4-2 with TRBJ2-3; 8 bases agree with TRBD2. The CDR3 spans 15 residues. Trimming at V came to 1 base and at J to 5 bases, leaving 5 bases not matched to a gene. Germline V gene sequence: CDR1 LGHNA, CDR2 YNFKEQ. Written as DNA, the CDR3 is TGTGCCAGCAGCCAAGCCGGGGGGGCTGGAGATACGCAGTATTTT. Translating it yields CASSQAGGAGDTQYF.

This CDR3 reads CASSPGGPSTDTQYF. Written as DNA, the CDR3 is TGTGCCAGCTCACCGGGCGGCCCTAGCACAGATACGCAGTATTTT. V gene TRBV18 combines with J gene TRBJ2-3, with unresolved D. V shed 3 bases and J shed 0 bases, with 10 bases lying between them. The CDR3 consists of 15 residues. Germline values: CDR1 KGHSH, CDR2 LQKENI.

This clonotype was recorded at least ten times. The chain recombines TRBV12-3 or TRBV12-4 with TRBJ1-2; D call uncertain. The CDR3 spans 15 residues. The V end was cut by 6 bases, the J end by 8 bases, with 22 bases between. The CDR3 nucleotides are TGTGCCAGCAGCACTCTAAAGGCGGGCTGGTCGGGCTACACCTTC. It encodes CASSTLKAGWSGYTF.

This clonotype has at least ten counts. The chain is built from TRBV7-2 and TRBJ2-1, with no clear D. The CDR3 is made up of 14 amino acids. Per germline, CDR1 SGHTA and CDR2 FQGNSA. V lost 5 bases to trimming and J lost 4 bases, with 12 bases between them. The DNA of the CDR3 is TGTGCCAGCAGCCTAGTGTTGGAGTACAATGAGCAGTTCTTC. Amino acid sequence: CASSLVLEYNEQFF.

In this sample, this clonotype turned up many times. V and J are TRBV20-1 and TRBJ2-7; possible D gene TRBD1, 5 bases. Trimming stripped 7 bases from V and 4 bases from J, with 11 bases between. This CDR3 has 11 residues. CDR1 and CDR2 (germline): DFQATT, SNEGSKA (reference sequence). In DNA, the CDR3 is TGCAGTGGGGGCCGCTGGTACGAGCAGTACTTC. Its translation: CSGGRWYEQYF.

The chain employs TRBV7-3 and TRBJ1-1; D ambiguous. The CDR3 covers 16 residues. Germline CDR1 is SGHTA and CDR2 is FQGTGA. The germline V and J ends were trimmed by 4 bases and 1 base, with 16 bases remaining between them. For the CDR3, the DNA is TGTGCCAGCAGCTCCCAACCCCGCAGCTCGAACACTGAAGCTTTCTTT. Its protein product is CASSSQPRSSNTEAFF.

This chain joins TRBV10-3 and TRBJ1-2; D might be TRBD1 (5 bases). Germline V gene lookup returns CDR1 ENHRY and CDR2 SYGVKD. Trimming took off 9 bases at V and 4 bases at J, with 12 bases between the two ends. The CDR3 runs to 12 residues. The CDR3 here is CAISRVGYGYTF. The CDR3 DNA reads as TGTGCCATATCCAGGGTTGGCTATGGCTACACCTTC.

This clonotype was seen many times. At one end the junction does not follow the germline gene, possibly because of a read error. The V call is TRBV5-1, the J call TRBJ2-7; D is unclear. CDR3 length: 11 amino acids. Germline lookup yields CDR1 SGHRS and CDR2 YFSETQ. CDR3 in amino acids: CASSLVGEQYF. The CDR3 DNA follows: TGTGCCAGCAGCTTGGTCGGCGAGCAGTACTTC.

This clonotype occurred many times. The chain combines TRBV7-6 with TRBJ2-5; 12 nucleotides line up with TRBD2. This CDR3 contains 16 residues. V lost 0 bases to trimming and J lost 3 bases; unmatched junction nucleotides: 2. The V gene's germline CDR1 is SGHVS and CDR2 FNYEAQ. The CDR3 region has the DNA TGTGCCAGCAGCTTAGCCCGGACTAGCGGGGAAGAGACCCAGTACTTC. Amino acids: CASSLARTSGEETQYF.

This clonotype has ten or more counts. This chain connects TRBV9 to TRBJ2-5, with a tentative D call TRBD1 (5 bases). Germline V gene lookup returns CDR1 SGDLS and CDR2 YYNGEE. The CDR3 extends over 15 amino acids. V lost 3 bases and J lost 5, with 17 bases in between. The chain's CDR3 is CASSDQGTPGETQYF. Written as DNA, the CDR3 is TGTGCCAGCAGCGACCAGGGTACGCCGGGTGAGACCCAGTACTTC. The full variable domain, its missing parts supplied by reference TRBV9 and TRBJ2-5, is DSGVTQTPKHLITATGQRVTLRCSPRSGDLSVYWYQQSLDQGLQFLIQYYNGEERAKGNILERFSAQQFPDLHSELNLSSLELGDSALYFCASSDQGTPGETQYFGPGTRLLVL.

This clonotype was counted ten times or more. The genes are TRBV9 and TRBJ2-2; TRBD2 matches 8 bases. Germline lookup yields CDR1 SGDLS and CDR2 YYNGEE. V lost 2 bases to trimming and J lost 2 bases; unmatched junction nucleotides: 5. This CDR3 spans 16 amino acids. The CDR3 sequence: CASSVLVAGNTGELFF. The CDR3 DNA follows: TGTGCCAGCAGCGTTTTGGTAGCGGGAAACACCGGGGAGCTGTTTTTT.

This clonotype was seen repeatedly, ten times or more. V gene TRBV15 combines with J gene TRBJ1-1, with TRBD1 matching over 7 bases. The CDR3 has 15 residues. Germline V gene data show CDR1 as LNHNV and CDR2 as YYDKDF (reference sequence). The V gene end was trimmed by 3 bases and the J gene end by 2 bases; junction bases not matched to a gene: 6. CDR3 amino acids: CATSSGQDVNTEAFF. Here the CDR3 DNA reads TGTGCCACCAGCAGCGGACAGGATGTTAACACTGAAGCTTTCTTT.

This clonotype came up many times. The chain employs TRBV20-1 and TRBJ1-6; D is uncertain. V lost 1 base to trimming and J lost 7 bases, with 8 bases between them. CDR1 DFQATT and CDR2 SNEGSKA come from the germline V gene (reference sequence). The CDR3 consists of 13 residues. The CDR3, as DNA: TGCAGTGCTAGAGGCCCGAGAAATTCACCCCTCCACTTT. Protein: CSARGPRNSPLHF.

This clonotype was detected ten times or more. This chain links TRBV7-2 with TRBJ1-1; 11 nucleotides agree with TRBD1. With V trimmed by 5 bases and J by 1 base, 9 bases remained unmatched. Germline V CDR1 and CDR2: SGHTA, FQGNSA. CDR3 length: 17 amino acids. CDR3 sequence: CASSMLDRGLRNTEAFF. The CDR3 coding sequence is TGTGCCAGCAGCATGTTGGACAGGGGGCTGAGGAACACTGAAGCTTTCTTT. Filled out from reference TRBV7-2 and TRBJ1-1, the complete variable domain reads GAGVSQSPSNKVTEKGKDVELRCDPISGHTALYWYRQSLGQGLEFLIYFQGNSAPDKSGLPSDRFSAERTGGSVSTLTIQRTQQEDSAVYLCASSMLDRGLRNTEAFFGQGTRLTVV.

With respect to this clonotype: This clone may be a read error of a much larger clone one base away. The chain is built from TRBV7-2 and TRBJ2-7; 7 bases line up with TRBD1. Looked up from germline, CDR1 is SGHTA and CDR2 is FQGNSA. This CDR3 spans 14 amino acids. As DNA, the CDR3 is TGTGCCAGCAGCATCCAGACAGGGAACTACGGGCAGTACTTC. Translating it yields CASSIQTGNYGQYF.

This clonotype was detected many times. V is TRBV20-1 and J is TRBJ2-3; 9 nucleotides line up with TRBD2. The CDR3 is made up of 15 amino acids. CDR1 and CDR2 (germline): DFQATT, SNEGSKA (reference sequence). The J segment lost 5 bases and the V segment lost 6 bases, leaving 12 bases of the junction unmatched. The CDR3 DNA is TGCAGTGCCTCCGCTCGTGGCGGGGGGGTAGATACGCAGTATTTT. This gives the protein CSASARGGGVDTQYF.

This clonotype was counted many times. This rearrangement joins TRBV6-1 to TRBJ1-5; weak D call: TRBD1 (5 bases). The ends were cut back, 8 bases at V and 2 bases at J, with 10 bases in the middle. This CDR3 contains 13 residues. The germline V gene encodes CDR1 MNHNS and CDR2 SASEGT. The CDR3 coding sequence is TGTGCCAGCGGGGGGTCAGGCAATCAGCCCCAGCATTTT. This codes for CASGGSGNQPQHF.